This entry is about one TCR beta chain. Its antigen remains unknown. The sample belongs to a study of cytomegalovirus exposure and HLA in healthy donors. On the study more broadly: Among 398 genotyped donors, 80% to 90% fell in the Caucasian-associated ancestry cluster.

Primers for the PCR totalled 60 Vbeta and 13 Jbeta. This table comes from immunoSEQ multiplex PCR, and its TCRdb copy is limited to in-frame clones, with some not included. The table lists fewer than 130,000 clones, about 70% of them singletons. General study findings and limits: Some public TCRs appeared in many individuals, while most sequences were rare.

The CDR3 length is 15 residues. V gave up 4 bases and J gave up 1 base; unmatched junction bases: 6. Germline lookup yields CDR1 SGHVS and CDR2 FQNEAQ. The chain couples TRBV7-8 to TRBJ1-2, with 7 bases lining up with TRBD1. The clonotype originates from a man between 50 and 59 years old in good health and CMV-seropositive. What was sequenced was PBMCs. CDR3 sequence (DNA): TGTGCCAGCAGCTCCCGGGACAGTCATAACTATGGCTACACCTTC. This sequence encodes CASSSRDSHNYGYTF.